This T cell receptor beta chain was recorded in a study of post-analysis software for immune sequencing data (dated by TCRdb to 2014 to 2015). Study-level background: Relapsing-remitting, secondary progressive and progressive-relapsing multiple sclerosis were recorded as disease courses, and subtype annotation was lacking for some patients. The patient repertoires were set against 11 previously published healthy control repertoires from donors whose ages ranged from roughly 6 to 27 years. A subset of samples was prepared in parallel using single-end sample barcoding, then pooled and co-amplified after Illumina adapter ligation. What the authors observed across the whole study: Patients showed significantly higher frequencies than controls for about 5 TRBV segments, among them TRBV5-6, TRBV5-1 and TRBV20-1. Significantly lower normalized Chao1 diversity was found in multiple sclerosis patients than in controls, suggesting substantial peripheral T-cell clonal expansion. The multiple sclerosis patient group was slightly younger than the control group. Direct clustering with F measure revealed strong co-clustering of samples prepared in the same batch, which led to a batch-effect correction.

With respect to this clonotype: The antigen it recognizes is unknown. No much larger clone is present one base from it, and per-base qualities are unavailable.

From cysteine to phenylalanine, the CDR3 is 15 amino acids long. Only the CDR3 region is kept as DNA, spanning 45 bases read in frame from base 1. CDR1 and CDR2, per the germline V gene, are MGHRA and YSYEKL. V loses 0 bases of germline sequence and J loses 2 bases, and the interval between the two ends is 11 bases. Libraries were made using PCR. Sequenced using an Illumina HiSeq 2500. Unique molecular identifiers were incorporated into TCR beta cDNA libraries to reduce PCR and sequencing biases. Roughly 500,000 cDNA molecules were obtained per 1 to 10 million input T cells, so each molecule approximated one T cell. Patient libraries were prepared and sequenced with the same protocol used for the earlier healthy control dataset. Samples belonging to the same batch were prepared together, multiplexed and sequenced on a shared HiSeq lane. For the original study's pipeline: Raw barcoded reads were processed with MIGEC, discarding single-read molecular identifier groups before consensus assembly and CDR3 extraction. VDJtools was used for post-analysis of the clonotype tables, and diversity was normalized by down-sampling every dataset to the size of the smallest sample. Repertoire overlap clustering matched CDR3 amino acid but not nucleotide sequences to correct batch-related cross-sample contamination. The public reads were reanalyzed by TCRdb: fastp trimming at Q25, MiXCR alignment, in-frame beta chains only. One record per CDR3 amino acid sequence lists the most common genes and DNA. It is TCRdb's table, rather than the study itself, that gives the V and J calls and clone size. Here the sample has hundreds of thousands of distinct CDR3 sequences; about 60% occur a single time. The top ten clonotypes cover over 9% of the sample.

TCR beta repertoires were profiled from peripheral blood of 10 to 15 young patients with multiple sclerosis to demonstrate the VDJtools post-analysis software. The patients with multiple sclerosis were children and adolescents between roughly 6 and 17 years of age. Sequenced input: blood. The chain links TRBV4-1 with TRBJ2-7; the D call is possibly TRBD1 or TRBD2, each sharing 6 bases. This clonotype originated in a girl aged 2 to 9 with multiple sclerosis. The CDR3 corresponds to CASSQDPGGAYEQYF. The sequenced DNA: TGCGCCAGCAGCCAAGATCCCGGGGGCGCCTACGAGCAGTACTTC.